The rows below give T cell receptor beta chains drawn from one sample of a study of cytomegalovirus exposure and HLA in healthy donors. Sequencing was performed with immunoSEQ multiplex PCR; in TCRdb, only in-frame clones are kept and a portion is missing. Of about 120,000 clones listed, about 80% were seen once; the top ten hold roughly 1.5%. The source material was PBMCs. The source of these receptors is a woman aged 18-35 years in good health and CMV-seronegative. Both conserved end residues are part of each CDR3. The order of the fields is clone size, J gene, V gene, D gene, CDR3 DNA, CDR3 protein. The D gene is left open where the match is weak. Clone size is not always given. Where it is, it says once, few, many or a class for expanded clones.

- | TRBJ1-5 | TRBV12-5 | - | TGTGCTAGTGGTTTGGGGGCGAGCAATCAGCCCCAGCATTTT | CASGLGASNQPQHF
- | TRBJ2-7 | TRBV27 | TRBD2 | TGTGCCAGCAGTCCTCGGCCCCGCGGCCTAGCGGGAGACTACGAGCAGTACTTC | CASSPRPRGLAGDYEQYF
- | TRBJ1-2 | TRBV6-1 | TRBD1 | TGTGCCAGCAGTGCCCGACAGGGACTTAACTATGGCTACACCTTC | CASSARQGLNYGYTF
- | TRBJ2-7 | TRBV6-5 | - | TGTGCCAGCAGTTACTCAACGGGGGAAGATTCATACGAGCAGTACTTC | CASSYSTGEDSYEQYF
- | TRBJ2-7 | TRBV18 | TRBD1 | TGTGCCAGCTCCGCCGACAGGGGGCTGGGCGAGCAGTACTTC | CASSADRGLGEQYF
- | TRBJ1-6 | TRBV6-5 | - | TGTGCCAGCAGTTACTCGAAGGGGTCCCCCCTCCACTTT | CASSYSKGSPLHF
- | TRBJ2-7 | TRBV5-1 | - | TGCGCCAGCAGCTTAGGGACTCCCTACGAGCAGTACTTC | CASSLGTPYEQYF
- | TRBJ1-1 | TRBV10-2 | TRBD1 | TGCGCCAGCAGAGGACAGGGGGCTAACACTGAAGCTTTCTTT | CASRGQGANTEAFF
- | TRBJ1-3 | TRBV7-6 | - | TGTGCCAGCAGCTTAGCTTCGGGGGTGGGCGGAAACACCATATATTTT | CASSLASGVGGNTIYF
- | TRBJ1-1 | TRBV19 | - | TGTGCCAGTAGTATAGGAGGGGGAAGAACTGAAGCTTTCTTT | CASSIGGGRTEAFF
- | TRBJ1-5 | TRBV4-2 | - | TGTGCCAGCAGCCAAGTATTAATGGGGGCTAGCAATCAGCCCCAGCATTTT | CASSQVLMGASNQPQHF
- | TRBJ2-7 | TRBV6-5 | TRBD1 | TGTGCCAGCAGTCTGGGACAGGGGGCTCTCGAGCAGTACTTC | CASSLGQGALEQYF
- | TRBJ1-1 | TRBV2 | TRBD1 | TGTGCCAGCAGTGACGCCCGGGGGACAGGGAGGACTGAAGCTTTCTTT | CASSDARGTGRTEAFF
- | TRBJ2-3 | TRBV13 | - | TGTGCCAGCAGCTTAAATAGAGGGAACTGGGATACGCAGTATTTT | CASSLNRGNWDTQYF
- | TRBJ1-1 | TRBV18 | - | TGTGCCAGCTCACCCGACAGGAAGAACACTGAAGCTTTCTTT | CASSPDRKNTEAFF
- | TRBJ1-1 | TRBV7-9 | TRBD1 | TGTGCCAGCACCCTACTCGGACAGGAGGGCTCTGAAGCTTTCTTT | CASTLLGQEGSEAFF
- | TRBJ1-1 | TRBV5-1 | - | TGCGCCAGCAGGGAGGGGCCTACGAACACTGAAGCTTTCTTT | CASREGPTNTEAFF
- | TRBJ2-7 | TRBV4-2 | - | TGTGCCAGCAGCTCGGGACTCCCCGGGTCGTCCGAGCAGTACTTC | CASSSGLPGSSEQYF
few | TRBJ2-2 | TRBV27 | - | TGTGCCAGCAGTTCTCGGGGTTCCGGGGAGCTGTTTTTT | CASSSRGSGELFF
- | TRBJ2-1 | TRBV5-1 | TRBD2 | TGCGCCAGCACCTTTACTAGCGGATCCTACAATGAGCAGTTCTTC | CASTFTSGSYNEQFF
- | TRBJ1-5 | TRBV30 | - | TGTGCCTGGAGTGGCTCCCAGGGTACGCCCCAGCATTTT | CAWSGSQGTPQHF
- | TRBJ2-7 | TRBV6-1 | - | TGTGCCAGCAGTGAACAGGGAAATTATCCCTACGAGCAGTACTTC | CASSEQGNYPYEQYF
- | TRBJ2-2 | TRBV27 | TRBD1 | TGTGCCAGCGACAGGGGTCCCCGTTCGAACACCGGGGAGCTGTTTTTT | CASDRGPRSNTGELFF
once | TRBJ1-2 | TRBV2 | TRBD1 | TGTGCCAGCACTTTGGGGACAGGTCGGGGTGGCTACACCTTC | CASTLGTGRGGYTF
few | TRBJ1-1 | TRBV6-1 | - | TGTGCCAGCAGTGAAGCGCGGGCGGGGTCAAAGGACACTGAAGCTTTCTTT | CASSEARAGSKDTEAFF
- | TRBJ1-2 | TRBV6-5 | - | TGTGCCAGCAGTTACGCGAGGTTCCACTACACCTTC | CASSYARFHYTF
- | TRBJ2-7 | TRBV7-7 | TRBD1 | TGTGCTAGCAGCGTCGGGACAGGGGGTTCCTACGAGCAGTACTTC | CASSVGTGGSYEQYF
- | TRBJ1-1 | TRBV6-6 | TRBD1 | TGTGCCAGCAGTCACAGGGGAACAGGCACTGAAGCTTTCTTT | CASSHRGTGTEAFF
- | TRBJ2-7 | TRBV2 | TRBD1 | TGTGCCAGCAGTGACGGGACAGGAGTCTCCTACGAGCAGTACTTC | CASSDGTGVSYEQYF
- | TRBJ1-5 | TRBV2 | - | TGTGCCAGCATGAGGTCTACAATTGGTCAGCCCCAGCATTTT | CASMRSTIGQPQHF
- | TRBJ1-2 | TRBV19 | - | TGTGCCAGTAGTTACACGGGGGTAAACTATGGCTACACCTTC | CASSYTGVNYGYTF
once | TRBJ2-6 | TRBV27 | - | TGTGCCACCAGGTCCGAGCACTCTGGGGCCAACGTCCTGACTTTC | CATRSEHSGANVLTF
- | TRBJ1-2 | TRBV6-5 | - | TGTGCCAGCAGTTATCTGCCGGGGGGTCTACCCGGCTACACCTTC | CASSYLPGGLPGYTF
- | TRBJ2-1 | TRBV6-5 | - | TGTGCCAGCAGCCTTACAGGGACGGGCTACAATGAGCAGTTCTTC | CASSLTGTGYNEQFF
- | TRBJ1-1 | TRBV9 | - | TGTGCCAGCAGCTTTGGAGACAGGACTGAAGCTTTCTTT | CASSFGDRTEAFF
- | TRBJ1-6 | TRBV7-2 | - | TGTGCCAGCAGCTTAGTTCCCGCACTTTGGGGCCCCAATAATTCACCCCTCCACTTT | CASSLVPALWGPNNSPLHF
- | TRBJ1-2 | TRBV4-3 | - | TGCGCCAGCAGCCCCCAGCGCGGGGGAAATGGCTACACCTTC | CASSPQRGGNGYTF
- | TRBJ2-1 | TRBV20-1 | - | TGCAGTGCTTCTTACAATGAGCAGTTCTTC | CSASYNEQFF
few | TRBJ2-7 | TRBV15 | TRBD1 | TGTGCCACCAGCCCCCGGGACAGACCTTACGAGCAGTACTTC | CATSPRDRPYEQYF
- | TRBJ2-7 | TRBV25-1 | - | TGTGCCAGCAGTGAAGGGTGGGGCGGCTACGAGCAGTACTTC | CASSEGWGGYEQYF
- | TRBJ1-1 | TRBV27 | - | TGTGCCAGCCACCTGAGGGTAAACACTGAAGCTTTCTTT | CASHLRVNTEAFF
- | TRBJ2-1 | TRBV19 | TRBD2 | TGTGCCAGTAGTCCACAGCGGGAGCTTGTCAATGAGCAGTTCTTC | CASSPQRELVNEQFF
- | TRBJ2-2 | TRBV4-2 | - | TGTGCCAGCAGCCAAGACTACTTCCCGGGAGCCCGGGGGAACACCGGGGAGCTGTTTTTT | CASSQDYFPGARGNTGELFF
- | TRBJ2-1 | TRBV11-2 | - | TGTGCCAGCAGCTCCGCGGTTGCCGGCGCCTACAATGAGCAGTTCTTC | CASSSAVAGAYNEQFF
- | TRBJ1-3 | TRBV19 | - | TGTGCCAGTAATGACAGGTTCTTCTCTGGAAACACCATATATTTT | CASNDRFFSGNTIYF
- | TRBJ2-3 | TRBV5-1 | - | TGCGCCAGCAGCTTGGAGCCCCCCCGCTCGATAGATACGCAGTATTTT | CASSLEPPRSIDTQYF
once | TRBJ2-3 | TRBV6-4 | - | TGTGCCAGCAGTGACCGGGCAGGGGATACGCAGTATTTT | CASSDRAGDTQYF